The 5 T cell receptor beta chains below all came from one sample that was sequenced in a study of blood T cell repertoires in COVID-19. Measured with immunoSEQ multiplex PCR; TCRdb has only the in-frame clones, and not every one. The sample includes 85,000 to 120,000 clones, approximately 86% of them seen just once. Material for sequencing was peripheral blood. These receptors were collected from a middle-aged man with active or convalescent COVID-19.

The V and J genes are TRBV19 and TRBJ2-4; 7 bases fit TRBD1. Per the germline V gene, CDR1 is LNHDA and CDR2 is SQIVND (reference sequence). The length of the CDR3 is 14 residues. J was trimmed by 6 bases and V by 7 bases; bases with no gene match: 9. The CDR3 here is CASMGQPFRNIQYF. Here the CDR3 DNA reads TGTGCCAGTATGGGACAGCCTTTCAGAAACATTCAGTACTTC.

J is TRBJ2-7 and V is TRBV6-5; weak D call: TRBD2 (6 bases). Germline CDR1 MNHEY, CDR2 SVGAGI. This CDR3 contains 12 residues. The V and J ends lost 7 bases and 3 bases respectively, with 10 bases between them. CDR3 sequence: CASTDYYYEQYV. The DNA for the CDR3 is TGTGCCAGCACGGACTATTACTACGAGCAGTACGTC.

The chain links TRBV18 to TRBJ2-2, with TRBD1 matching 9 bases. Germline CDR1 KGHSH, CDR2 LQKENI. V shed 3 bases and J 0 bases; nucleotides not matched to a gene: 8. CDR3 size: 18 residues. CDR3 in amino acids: CASSPPGQGSANTGELFF. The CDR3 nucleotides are TGTGCCAGCTCACCCCCGGGACAGGGCTCGGCGAACACCGGGGAGCTGTTTTTT.

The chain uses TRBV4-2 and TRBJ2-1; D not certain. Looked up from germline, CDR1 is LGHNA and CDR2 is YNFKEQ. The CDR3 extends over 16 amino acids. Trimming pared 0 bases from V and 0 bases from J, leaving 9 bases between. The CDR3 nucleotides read TGTGCCAGCAGCCAAGATCTATCAAGCTCCTACAATGAGCAGTTCTTC. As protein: CASSQDLSSSYNEQFF.

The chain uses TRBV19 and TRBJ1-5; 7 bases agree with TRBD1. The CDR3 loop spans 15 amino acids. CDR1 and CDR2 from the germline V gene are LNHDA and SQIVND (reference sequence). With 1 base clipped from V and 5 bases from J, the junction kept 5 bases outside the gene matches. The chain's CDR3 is CASSIGGTEHQPQHF. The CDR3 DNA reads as TGTGCCAGTAGTATAGGAGGGACAGAGCATCAGCCCCAGCATTTT.